The following is a TCR beta chain sequence with its context. Per germline, CDR1 LNHDA and CDR2 SQIVND (reference sequence). With 5 bases clipped from V and 3 bases from J, the junction kept 5 bases outside the gene matches. This CDR3 is built from 15 residues. How the authors handled the data: Amplified reference gene primers provided the basis for estimating nucleated cell counts. Sequencing was performed with immunoSEQ multiplex PCR; in TCRdb, only in-frame clones are kept and a portion is missing. D and trimming come from the DNA, and the V and J calls and clone size come from that table. The sample has some 280,000 clones, 86% seen once. This sample stems from a study of blood T cell repertoires in COVID-19.

Sequenced: peripheral blood. This chain links TRBV19 with TRBJ2-3; 10 bases are shared with TRBD1. This sequence was found in a woman aged 30 to 39 with active or convalescent COVID-19. The CDR3 bases are TGTGCCAGTAGTCCCTGGACAGGGGGGACAGATACGCAGTATTTT. Encoded protein: CASSPWTGGTDTQYF.